The 13 T cell receptor beta chains presented below share a single source sample, sequenced in a study of siplizumab effects on memory and regulatory T cells. Profiling relied on immunoSEQ multiplex PCR, and the TCRdb table lists in-frame clones only, not all of them. The table lists 80,000 to 95,000 clones, approximately 95% of them singletons, with around 20% in the top ten. The sample consisted of CD8+ T cells sorted from blood. These receptors came from a human donor in good health.

This chain links TRBV27 with TRBJ2-7; possible D gene TRBD2, 6 bases. Germline CDR1 is MNHEY and CDR2 is SMNVEV (reference sequence). V gave up 4 bases and J gave up 1 base, with 17 bases separating them. This CDR3 is 16 amino acids long. CDR3 DNA: TGTGCCAGCAGTTCCTTGTTCCAGGGAGGTTCCTACGAGCAGTACTTC. Its translation is CASSSLFQGGSYEQYF.

This chain connects TRBV4-1 to TRBJ2-7; 8 bases agree with TRBD2. This CDR3 is 15 amino acids long. Germline-derived CDR1 and CDR2 are MGHRA and YSYEKL. V lost 1 base and J lost 1; bases outside the gene matches: 3. This chain's CDR3 is CASSQGAGASYEQYF. The CDR3 coding sequence is TGCGCCAGCAGCCAAGGAGCGGGGGCGTCCTACGAGCAGTACTTC.

V usage is TRBV5-1 and J usage is TRBJ1-1; D perhaps matches TRBD1 (6 bases). V was clipped by 0 bases and J by 8 bases, with 23 bases between them. Looked up from germline, CDR1 is SGHRS and CDR2 is YFSETQ. The CDR3 length is 17 residues. CDR3 DNA: TGCGCCAGCAGCTTGGACGCAGACAGGTGGGGGCCTGGGGAAGCTTTCTTT. As protein: CASSLDADRWGPGEAFF.

The CDR3 sequence: CASSQEGQPQHF. DNA of the CDR3: TGTGCCAGCAGCCAAGAGGGACAGCCCCAGCATTTT. V usage is TRBV14 and J usage is TRBJ1-5; D call uncertain. Per the germline V gene, CDR1 is SGHDN and CDR2 is FVKESK. The CDR3 has 12 residues. V lost 0 bases, J lost 7 bases, and 4 bases lay in between.

The rearrangement joins TRBV7-8 to TRBJ2-7, with D possibly being TRBD1 (5 bases). V was shortened by 5 bases and J by 5 bases, with 16 bases between the two germline ends. Germline V gene data show CDR1 as SGHVS and CDR2 as FQNEAQ. The CDR3 extends over 14 amino acids. The DNA for the CDR3 is TGTGCCAGCAGCCAGGGATCCAAAAGGAACGAGCAGTACTTC. This translates into CASSQGSKRNEQYF.

The chain uses TRBV27 and TRBJ2-7, with a possible D match to TRBD1 (6 bases). Trimming left V 5 bases short and J 2 bases short, with 13 bases between. The CDR3 runs to 14 residues. Per the germline V gene, CDR1 is MNHEY and CDR2 is SMNVEV (reference sequence). CDR3 sequence reads: CASSLSGQAYEQYF. The CDR3 coding sequence is TGTGCCAGCAGTCTTTCGGGACAAGCCTACGAGCAGTACTTC.

The rearrangement joins TRBV29-1 to TRBJ1-1; 8 bases fit TRBD1. The CDR3 spans 12 residues. Germline CDR1 and CDR2: SQVTM and ANQGSEA. J was trimmed by 4 bases and V by 8 bases; bases with no gene match: 6. CDR3 bases: TGCAGCACCCCCAGGGGGCCCACTGAAGCTTTCTTT. Protein product: CSTPRGPTEAFF.

The CDR3 loop is CASSKRRDGPKIETQYF. The CDR3 DNA is TGTGCCAGCAGCAAGCGAAGGGACGGGCCGAAGATCGAGACCCAGTACTTC. V usage is TRBV21-1 and J usage is TRBJ2-5. TRBV21-1 is a recognized pseudogene. The length of the CDR3 is 17 residues.

The rearrangement joins TRBV10-3 to TRBJ2-5; TRBD1 matches 8 bases. The CDR3 runs to 16 residues. Unmatched junction bases numbered 11, after V lost 3 bases and J lost 5 bases. Germline V gene lookup returns CDR1 ENHRY and CDR2 SYGVKD. The CDR3 region has the DNA TGTGCCATCAGTGAAGGGTCCGGCAGGGGGCGGGAGACCCAGTACTTC. Translating it yields CAISEGSGRGRETQYF.

The chain employs TRBV29-1 and TRBJ2-1; TRBD2 aligns across 10 bases. The CDR3 totals 13 residues. Germline V gene lookup returns CDR1 SQVTM and CDR2 ANQGSEA. Germline trimming cut 4 bases from V and 5 bases from J; bases unmatched to any gene: 2. The CDR3 region is CSVGLAGHNEQFF. CDR3 in DNA: TGCAGCGTTGGACTAGCGGGCCACAATGAGCAGTTCTTC.

CDR3 DNA: TGTGCCAGGAGCGGGGATAGCTCCTACGAGCAGTACTTC. Its translation is CARSGDSSYEQYF. The chain joins TRBV2 to TRBJ2-7, with TRBD2 matching 7 bases. This CDR3 is 13 amino acids long. The germline gives CDR1 SNHLY, CDR2 FYNNEI. The trim removed 9 bases at V and 0 bases at J, leaving 5 bases unmatched. Full variable domain (rest looked up from reference TRBV2 and TRBJ2-7): EPEVTQTPSHQVTQMGQEVILRCVPISNHLYFYWYRQILGQKVEFLVSFYNNEISEKSEIFDDQFSVERPDGSNFTLKIRSTKLEDSAMYFCARSGDSSYEQYFGPGTRLTVT.

The rearrangement uses TRBV6-1 and TRBJ1-1; no clear D. With 4 bases removed from V and 1 base from J, the gap between germline ends came to 10 bases. The CDR3 spans 14 residues. Germline CDR1 is MNHNS and CDR2 is SASEGT. The chain's CDR3 is CASSAPVRNTEAFF. Written as DNA, the CDR3 is TGTGCCAGCAGTGCCCCTGTCCGGAACACTGAAGCTTTCTTT.

V gene TRBV7-9 combines with J gene TRBJ2-3; a weak D match, TRBD2 (5 bases). This CDR3 region has 15 residues. V was pared by 5 bases and J by 6 bases, with 18 bases between. Germline lookup yields CDR1 SEHNR and CDR2 FQNEAQ (reference sequence). The CDR3 is CASSPERRNPDTQYF. The CDR3, as DNA: TGTGCCAGCAGCCCCGAGCGGCGAAACCCGGATACGCAGTATTTT.